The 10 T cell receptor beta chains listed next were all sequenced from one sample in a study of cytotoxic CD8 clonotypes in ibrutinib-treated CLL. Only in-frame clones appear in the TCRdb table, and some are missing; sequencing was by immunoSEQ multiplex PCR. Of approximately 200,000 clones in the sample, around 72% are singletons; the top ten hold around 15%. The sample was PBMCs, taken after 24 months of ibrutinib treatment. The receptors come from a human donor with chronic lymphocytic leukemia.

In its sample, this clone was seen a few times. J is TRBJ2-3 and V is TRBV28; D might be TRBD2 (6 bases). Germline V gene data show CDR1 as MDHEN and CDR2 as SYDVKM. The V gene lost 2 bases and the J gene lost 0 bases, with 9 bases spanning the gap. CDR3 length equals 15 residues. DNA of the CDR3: TGTGCCAGCAGTTTACCCGGGAGAAGCACAGATACGCAGTATTTT. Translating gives CASSLPGRSTDTQYF.

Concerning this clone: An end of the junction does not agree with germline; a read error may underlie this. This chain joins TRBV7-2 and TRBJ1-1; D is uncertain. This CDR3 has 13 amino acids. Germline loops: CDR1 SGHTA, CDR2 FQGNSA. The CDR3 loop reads CANSLAGLGEAFF. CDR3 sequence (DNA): TGTGCCAACAGCTTAGCCGGACTCGGTGAAGCTTTCTTT.

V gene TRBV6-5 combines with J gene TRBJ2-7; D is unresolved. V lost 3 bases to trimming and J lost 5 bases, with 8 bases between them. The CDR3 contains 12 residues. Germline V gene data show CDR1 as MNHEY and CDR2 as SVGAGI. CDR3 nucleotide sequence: TGTGCCAGCAGTTATGGTACCCACGAGCAGTACTTC. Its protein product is CASSYGTHEQYF.

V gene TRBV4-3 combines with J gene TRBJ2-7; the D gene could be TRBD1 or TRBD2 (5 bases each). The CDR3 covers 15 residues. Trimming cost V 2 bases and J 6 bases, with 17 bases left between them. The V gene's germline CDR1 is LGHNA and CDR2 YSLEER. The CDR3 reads CASSQRGTFGSEQYF. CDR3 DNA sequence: TGCGCCAGCAGCCAACGAGGGACGTTTGGCTCCGAGCAGTACTTC.

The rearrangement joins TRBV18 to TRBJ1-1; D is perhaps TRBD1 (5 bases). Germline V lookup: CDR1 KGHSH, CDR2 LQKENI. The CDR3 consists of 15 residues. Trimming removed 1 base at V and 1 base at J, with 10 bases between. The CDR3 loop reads CASSPLGVSNTEAFF. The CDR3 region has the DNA TGTGCCAGCTCACCACTAGGGGTTTCGAACACTGAAGCTTTCTTT.

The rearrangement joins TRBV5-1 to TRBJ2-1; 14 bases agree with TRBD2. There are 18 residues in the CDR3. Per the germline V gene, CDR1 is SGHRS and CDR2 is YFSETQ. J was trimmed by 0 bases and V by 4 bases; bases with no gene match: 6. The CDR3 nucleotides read TGCGCCAGCAGCCAGGGACTAGCGGGAGCCATCTCCTACAATGAGCAGTTCTTC. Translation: CASSQGLAGAISYNEQFF.

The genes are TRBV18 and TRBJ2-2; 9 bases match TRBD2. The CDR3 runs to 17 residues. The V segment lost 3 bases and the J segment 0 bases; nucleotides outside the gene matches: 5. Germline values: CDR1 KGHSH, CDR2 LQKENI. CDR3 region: CASSPGTSRSNTGELFF. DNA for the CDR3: TGTGCCAGCTCACCTGGGACTAGCAGATCGAACACCGGGGAGCTGTTTTTT.

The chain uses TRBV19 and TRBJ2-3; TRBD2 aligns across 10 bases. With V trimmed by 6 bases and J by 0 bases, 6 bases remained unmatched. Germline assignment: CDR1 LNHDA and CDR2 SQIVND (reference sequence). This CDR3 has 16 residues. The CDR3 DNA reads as TGTGCCAGTAGGATTAAAGCGGGAGGGAGCACAGATACGCAGTATTTT. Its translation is CASRIKAGGSTDTQYF.

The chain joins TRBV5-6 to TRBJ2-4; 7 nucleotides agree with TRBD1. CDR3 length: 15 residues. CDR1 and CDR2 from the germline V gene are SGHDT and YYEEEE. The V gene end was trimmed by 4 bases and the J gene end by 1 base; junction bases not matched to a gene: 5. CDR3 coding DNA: TGTGCCAGCAGCCTATACAGGGGTGCCAAAAACATTCAGTACTTC. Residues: CASSLYRGAKNIQYF.

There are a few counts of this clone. This CDR3 reads CASRKTGGRVEYNEQFF. The CDR3 coding sequence is TGTGCCAGCAGAAAGACTGGCGGGAGGGTTGAATACAATGAGCAGTTCTTC. The rearrangement uses TRBV7-2 and TRBJ2-1; 9 nucleotides line up with TRBD2. V was pared by 6 bases and J by 4 bases, with 13 bases of the junction left unmatched. This CDR3 spans 17 amino acids. CDR1 and CDR2 from the germline V gene are SGHTA and FQGNSA.